The rows below give T cell receptor beta chains drawn from one sample of a study of CD8+ T cells in alopecia areata. The repertoire was sequenced with immunoSEQ multiplex PCR; TCRdb's copy has only in-frame clones and lacks some. The sample records tens of thousands of clones, roughly 46% being singletons. The starting material was CD8+ T cells sorted from blood, obtained between weeks 36 and 40, from a patient treated with tofacitinib. The receptors come from a human donor with alopecia areata. The conserved cysteine and the conserved F or W are not part of the CDR3 here.

v_gene: TRBV5-1; j_gene: TRBJ2-3; CDR3aa: ASSLLAPADTQY
v_gene: TRBV29-1; j_gene: TRBJ1-5; CDR3aa: SVATGLNQPQH
v_gene: TRBV6-1; j_gene: TRBJ2-1; CDR3aa: ASSGSNEQF
v_gene: TRBV19; j_gene: TRBJ1-1; CDR3aa: ASSPGRAEAF
v_gene: TRBV28; j_gene: TRBJ2-5; CDR3aa: ASSRKGHHLIETQY
v_gene: TRBV7-3; j_gene: TRBJ1-1; CDR3aa: ASSLGGYSGNAEAF
v_gene: TRBV4-3; j_gene: TRBJ1-1; CDR3aa: ASSQDEDRVVTEAF
v_gene: TRBV21-1; j_gene: TRBJ1-1; CDR3aa: ASRVRGLGRPVNTEAF
v_gene: TRBV30; j_gene: TRBJ2-7; CDR3aa: AWSAGLMNYEQY
v_gene: TRBV4-3; j_gene: TRBJ2-1; CDR3aa: ASSLVPSGRGNEQF
v_gene: TRBV9; j_gene: TRBJ2-1; CDR3aa: ASSAPGGRSPRPYNEQF
v_gene: TRBV29-1; j_gene: TRBJ2-7; CDR3aa: SVDGVSGQAYEQY
v_gene: TRBV6-1; j_gene: TRBJ2-3; CDR3aa: ASSDEFSGAPDTQY
v_gene: TRBV11-2; j_gene: TRBJ2-3; CDR3aa: ASSLVSGPDTQY
v_gene: TRBV15; j_gene: TRBJ2-1; CDR3aa: ATSREPHAGPYNEQF
v_gene: TRBV30; j_gene: TRBJ2-1; CDR3aa: AWSISHNEQF
v_gene: TRBV7-9; j_gene: TRBJ2-3; CDR3aa: ASSPREAAGDTDTQY
v_gene: TRBV5-1; j_gene: TRBJ1-1; CDR3aa: ASSEDRVNTEAF
v_gene: TRBV9; j_gene: TRBJ2-3; CDR3aa: ASSAYGSGSDTQY
v_gene: TRBV6-5; j_gene: TRBJ1-2; CDR3aa: ASSLVGTSFLEGYT
v_gene: TRBV4-2; j_gene: TRBJ2-7; CDR3aa: ASSQAPYEQY
v_gene: TRBV7-9; j_gene: TRBJ1-2; CDR3aa: ASSLPQGINYGYT
v_gene: TRBV7-2; j_gene: TRBJ2-7; CDR3aa: ASTSPERTSDPYEQY
v_gene: TRBV30; j_gene: TRBJ2-7; CDR3aa: AWSVGRFGEQY
v_gene: TRBV27; j_gene: TRBJ1-2; CDR3aa: ASSSTGWYGYT
v_gene: TRBV4-3; j_gene: TRBJ2-1; CDR3aa: ASSQYRGNEQF
v_gene: TRBV7-9; j_gene: TRBJ2-1; CDR3aa: ASSAHRQGVYEQF
v_gene: TRBV28; j_gene: TRBJ1-2; CDR3aa: ASSPGQNYGYT
v_gene: TRBV29-1; j_gene: TRBJ2-1; CDR3aa: SVEGAASYNEQF